The source of this T cell receptor (beta chain) is a study of T cells after yellow fever vaccination. Study results and limitations: Detected again after the booster were most primary-vaccination clones, at 95% to 98% CD4 and approximately 87% CD8. The CD4 compartment and the CD8 compartment contained a small share of clonotypes in common.

V shed 8 bases, J shed 6 bases, and the junction held 0 bases outside the gene matches. The CDR3 extends over 11 amino acids. Production of TCR cDNA was by 5'RACE template switching, which also added a universal primer site and UMIs. Using its own MiXCR run on the 5' RACE reads, TCRdb lists one record per CDR3 protein. The profile shows around 310,000 distinct CDR3 sequences, approximately 3.9% of them singletons. This clonotype showed up many times. What it binds is not known. The origin of this receptor is a man between 18 and 35 years old who received the YFV17D yellow fever vaccine. The chain is built from TRBV12-3 or TRBV12-4 and TRBJ2-3; 9 bases align to TRBD1. The sequencing here drew on PBMCs, taken 5 days after the yellow fever booster vaccination. DNA of the CDR3: TGTGCCAGCGGACAGGGGGATACGCAGTATTTT. Translation: CASGQGDTQYF.